This T cell receptor beta chain is drawn from a study of T-cell reconstitution after alpha-beta-depleted transplantation in children. This clonotype was found many times. V dropped 6 bases and J dropped 5; count of bases not matched to a gene: 15. This CDR3 spans 16 amino acids. CDR1 DFQATT and CDR2 SNEGSKA come from the germline V gene (reference sequence). This sample's TCRbeta library carried unique molecular identifier barcodes. A single record per CDR3 protein comes from TCRdb applying MiXCR to the PCR reads. The sample includes approximately 490,000 distinct CDR3 sequences, 9.5% to 15% seen only once; the top ten take around 6.1%.

This sequence joins TRBV20-1 and TRBJ2-1, with 8 positions matching TRBD2. This specimen was PBMCs from the stem cell graft donor, taken from the stem cell graft. This clonotype was obtained from a human donor who donated a stem cell graft to a child with combined immunodeficiency. The CDR3 DNA follows: TGCAGTGCGAACCACTTGAGCGGGGGCCTTAACAATGAGCAGTTCTTC. This translates into CSANHLSGGLNNEQFF.